A single sample gave rise to the 3 T cell receptor beta chains below, sequenced in a study of PD-1 blockade in classical Hodgkin lymphoma. The time point is: cycle 4 day 1 (C4D1), after more than five weeks of nivolumab. Every one of the patients relapsed after autologous stem cell transplantation (brentuximab vedotin exposure was variable). Method: immunoSEQ multiplex PCR; TCRdb's copy keeps in-frame clones and lacks some. The sample includes tens of thousands of clones, just over 65% seen only once; the top ten take about 3.4%. The input for sequencing was peripheral blood mononuclear cells (PBMCs), taken before the fourth cycle of nivolumab. The receptors were sampled from a human donor with classical Hodgkin lymphoma.

This clone was observed a single time. The V and J genes are TRBV5-6 and TRBJ2-7; D gene unclear. V was shortened by 0 bases and J by 0 bases, with 10 bases between the two germline ends. Germline CDR1 SGHDT, CDR2 YYEEEE. The length of the CDR3 is 15 residues. The DNA of the CDR3 is TGTGCCAGCAGCTTGGGCCCCGGACCCTCCTACGAGCAGTACTTC. This codes for CASSLGPGPSYEQYF.

This clone was seen a handful of times. This chain links TRBV6-5 with TRBJ2-3, with D possibly matching TRBD2 (6 bases). Looked up from germline, CDR1 is MNHEY and CDR2 is SVGAGI. CDR3 length: 15 residues. Trimming cost V 4 bases and J 0 bases, with 11 bases left between them. This CDR3 reads CASSSGGASTDTQYF. CDR3 nucleotide sequence: TGTGCCAGCAGTTCCGGAGGGGCAAGCACAGATACGCAGTATTTT.

The V and J genes are TRBV30 and TRBJ2-5, with 11 bases matching TRBD1. The CDR3 contains 17 residues. Per the germline V gene, CDR1 is GTSNPN and CDR2 is SVGIG (reference sequence). With V trimmed by 3 bases and J by 5 bases, 14 bases remained unmatched. The CDR3 DNA reads TGTGCCTGGAGCAAAGGACAGGGGGCTAATCTCAGGGAGACCCAGTACTTC. It is translated as CAWSKGQGANLRETQYF.